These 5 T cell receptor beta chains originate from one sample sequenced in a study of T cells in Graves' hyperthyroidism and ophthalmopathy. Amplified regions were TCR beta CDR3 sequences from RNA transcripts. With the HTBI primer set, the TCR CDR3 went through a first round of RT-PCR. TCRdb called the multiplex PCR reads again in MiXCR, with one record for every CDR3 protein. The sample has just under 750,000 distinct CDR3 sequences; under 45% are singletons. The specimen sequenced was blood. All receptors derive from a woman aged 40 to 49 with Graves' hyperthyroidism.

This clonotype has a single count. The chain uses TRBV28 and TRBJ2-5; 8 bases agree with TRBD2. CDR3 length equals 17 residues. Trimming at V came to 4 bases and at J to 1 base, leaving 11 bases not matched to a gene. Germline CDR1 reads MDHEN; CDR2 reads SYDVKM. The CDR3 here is CASSWGSRGGTQETQYF. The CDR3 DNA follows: TGTGCCAGCAGTTGGGGGTCTCGCGGGGGGACCCAAGAGACCCAGTACTTC.

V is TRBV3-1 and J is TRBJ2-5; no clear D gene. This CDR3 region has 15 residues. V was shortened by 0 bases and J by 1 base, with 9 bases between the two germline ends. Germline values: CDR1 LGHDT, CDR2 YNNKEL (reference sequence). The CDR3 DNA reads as TGTGCCAGCAGCCAAGATGTACAGTTCCAAGAGACCCAGTACTTC. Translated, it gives CASSQDVQFQETQYF.

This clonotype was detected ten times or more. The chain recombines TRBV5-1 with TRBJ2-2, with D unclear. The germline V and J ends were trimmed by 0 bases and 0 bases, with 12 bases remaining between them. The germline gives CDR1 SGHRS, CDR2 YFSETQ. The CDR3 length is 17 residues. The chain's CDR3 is CASSLVIGSSNTGELFF. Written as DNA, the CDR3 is TGCGCCAGCAGCTTGGTGATCGGGTCTTCGAACACCGGGGAGCTGTTTTTT.

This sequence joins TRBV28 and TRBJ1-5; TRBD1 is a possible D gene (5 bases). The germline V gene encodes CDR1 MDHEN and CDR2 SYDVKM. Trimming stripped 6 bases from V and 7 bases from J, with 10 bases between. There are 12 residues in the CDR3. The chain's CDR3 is CASRGVKQPQHF. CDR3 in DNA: TGTGCCAGCAGAGGGGTAAAGCAGCCCCAGCATTTT.

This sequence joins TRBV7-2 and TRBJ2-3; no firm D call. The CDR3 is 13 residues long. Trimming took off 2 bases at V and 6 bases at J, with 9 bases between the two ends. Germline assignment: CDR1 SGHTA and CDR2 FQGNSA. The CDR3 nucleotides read TGTGCCAGCAGCTTATGGTCCCCGGATACGCAGTATTTT. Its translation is CASSLWSPDTQYF.